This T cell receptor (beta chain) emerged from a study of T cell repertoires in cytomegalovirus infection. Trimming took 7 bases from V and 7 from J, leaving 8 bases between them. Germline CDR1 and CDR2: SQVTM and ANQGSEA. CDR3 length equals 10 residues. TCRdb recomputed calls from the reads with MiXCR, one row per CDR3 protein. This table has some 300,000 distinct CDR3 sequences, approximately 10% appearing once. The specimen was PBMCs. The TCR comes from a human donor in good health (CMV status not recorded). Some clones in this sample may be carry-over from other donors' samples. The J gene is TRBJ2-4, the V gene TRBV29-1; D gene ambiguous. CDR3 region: CSAIDNIQYF. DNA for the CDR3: TGCAGCGCTATAGATAACATTCAGTACTTC.